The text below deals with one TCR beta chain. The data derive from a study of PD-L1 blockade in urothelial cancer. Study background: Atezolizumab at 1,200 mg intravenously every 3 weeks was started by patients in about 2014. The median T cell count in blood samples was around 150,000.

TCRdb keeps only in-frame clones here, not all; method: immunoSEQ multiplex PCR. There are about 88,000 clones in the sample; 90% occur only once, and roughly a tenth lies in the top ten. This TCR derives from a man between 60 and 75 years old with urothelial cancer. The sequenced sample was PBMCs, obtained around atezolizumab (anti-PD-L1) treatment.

CDR3 bases: TGCGCCAGCAGCGCGCCGGGACAGGGGGCAGGGAGGACTGAAGCTTTCTTT. This translates into CASSAPGQGAGRTEAFF. The chain uses TRBV5-1 and TRBJ1-1, with TRBD1 identical over 12 bases. This CDR3 has 17 residues. V lost 4 bases and J lost 5; bases outside the gene matches: 12. Germline CDR1 SGHRS, CDR2 YFSETQ.